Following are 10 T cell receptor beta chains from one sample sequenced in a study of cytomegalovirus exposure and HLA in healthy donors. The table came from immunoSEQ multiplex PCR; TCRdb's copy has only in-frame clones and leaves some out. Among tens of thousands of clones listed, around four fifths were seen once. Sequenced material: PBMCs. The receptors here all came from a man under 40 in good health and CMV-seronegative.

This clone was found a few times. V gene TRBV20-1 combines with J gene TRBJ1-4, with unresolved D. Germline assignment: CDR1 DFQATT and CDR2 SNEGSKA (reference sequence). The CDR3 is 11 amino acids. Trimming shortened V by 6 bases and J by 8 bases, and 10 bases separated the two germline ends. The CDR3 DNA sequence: TGCAGTGCCAAACTAGGGGAAAAACTGTTTTTT. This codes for CSAKLGEKLFF.

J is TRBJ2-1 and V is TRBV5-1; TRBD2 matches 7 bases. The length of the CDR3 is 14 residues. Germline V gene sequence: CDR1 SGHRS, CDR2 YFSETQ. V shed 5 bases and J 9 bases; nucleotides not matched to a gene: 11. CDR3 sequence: CASRSSGAHGEQFF. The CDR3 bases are TGCGCCAGCAGATCGAGCGGGGCTCATGGTGAGCAGTTCTTC.

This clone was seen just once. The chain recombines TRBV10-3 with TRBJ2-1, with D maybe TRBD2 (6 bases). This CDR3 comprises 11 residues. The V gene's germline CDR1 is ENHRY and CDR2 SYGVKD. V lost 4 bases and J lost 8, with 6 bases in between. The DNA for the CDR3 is TGTGCCATCAGTGGGGGGGATGAGCAGTTCTTC. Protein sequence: CAISGGDEQFF.

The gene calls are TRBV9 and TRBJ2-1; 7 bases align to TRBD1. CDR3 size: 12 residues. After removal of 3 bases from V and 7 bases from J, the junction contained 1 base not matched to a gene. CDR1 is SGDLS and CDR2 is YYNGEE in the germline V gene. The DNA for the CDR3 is TGTGCCAGCAGCGAACAGGGGAATGAGCAGTTCTTC. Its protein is CASSEQGNEQFF.

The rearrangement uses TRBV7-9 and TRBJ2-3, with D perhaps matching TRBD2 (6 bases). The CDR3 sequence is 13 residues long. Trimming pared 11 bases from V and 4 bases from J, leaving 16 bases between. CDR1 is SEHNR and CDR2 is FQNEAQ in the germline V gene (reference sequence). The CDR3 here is CALNQEGPDTQYF. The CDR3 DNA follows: TGTGCCCTGAACCAGGAGGGCCCAGATACGCAGTATTTT.

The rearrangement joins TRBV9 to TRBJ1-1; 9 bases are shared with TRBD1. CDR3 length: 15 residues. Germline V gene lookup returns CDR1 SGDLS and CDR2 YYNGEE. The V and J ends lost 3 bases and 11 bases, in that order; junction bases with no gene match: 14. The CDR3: CASSADHTGGTGAFF. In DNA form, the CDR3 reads TGTGCCAGCAGCGCCGATCACACAGGGGGCACGGGGGCTTTCTTT.

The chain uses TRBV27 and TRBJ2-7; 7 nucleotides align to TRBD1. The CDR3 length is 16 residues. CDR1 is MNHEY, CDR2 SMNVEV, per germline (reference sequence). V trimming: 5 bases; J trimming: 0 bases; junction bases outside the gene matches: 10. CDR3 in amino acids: CASSVGPGGLSYEQYF. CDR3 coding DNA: TGTGCCAGCAGTGTAGGCCCAGGGGGTCTCTCCTACGAGCAGTACTTC.

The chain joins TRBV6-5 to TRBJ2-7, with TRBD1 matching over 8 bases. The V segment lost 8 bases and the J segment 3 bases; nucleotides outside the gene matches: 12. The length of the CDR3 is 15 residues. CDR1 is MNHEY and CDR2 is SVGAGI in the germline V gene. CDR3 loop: CASCQIGQGLYEQYF. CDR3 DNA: TGTGCCAGCTGTCAAATAGGACAGGGACTCTACGAGCAGTACTTC.

The CDR3 DNA reads TGCGCCAGCAGCCAAGCGGTGGGTCCTTGGGCGAACACTGAAGCTTTCTTT. Residues: CASSQAVGPWANTEAFF. V and J are TRBV4-3 and TRBJ1-1; D is unclear. The germline CDR1 and CDR2 sequences are LGHNA and YSLEER. Trimming pared 1 base from V and 1 base from J, leaving 16 bases between. CDR3 length: 17 amino acids.

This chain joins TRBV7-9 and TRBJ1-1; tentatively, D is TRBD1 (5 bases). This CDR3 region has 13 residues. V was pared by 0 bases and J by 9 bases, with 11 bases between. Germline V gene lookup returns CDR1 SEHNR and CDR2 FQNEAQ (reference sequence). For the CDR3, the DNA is TGTGCCAGCAGCTTAGCAGGACAAGGAAAAGCTTTCTTT. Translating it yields CASSLAGQGKAFF.